The sequence of this TCR beta chain was determined in a study of control samples from healthy donors and cancer patients. Trimming pared 1 base from V and 6 bases from J, leaving 7 bases between. The CDR3 has 11 residues. Germline CDR1 DFQATT, CDR2 SNEGSKA (reference sequence). With respect to this clone: This CDR3 is also generated by other DNA sequences in the sample.

Produced via immunoSEQ multiplex PCR; TCRdb's table is partial and in-frame only. The top ten hold around 3.6% of the sample, which has about 40,000 clones, about 90% seen once. V and J are TRBV20-1 and TRBJ2-7, with D perhaps assigned TRBD1 or TRBD2 (5 bases each). This TCR was sampled from a woman between 50 and 59 years old in good health. Sequenced input: blood. The CDR3 DNA is TGCAGTGCTAGAGTAGGGACCGAGCAGTACTTC. Translating it yields CSARVGTEQYF.